The TCR beta chain under discussion was sequenced for a study of long-term antiretroviral therapy in people with HIV. A word on this clone: Its target is not known.

Points from the study as a whole: HIV repertoires covered narrower CDR3 length ranges than controls did.

Researchers ran immunoSEQ v3.0 at survey level. TCRdb's table, derived via immunoSEQ multiplex PCR, lists solely in-frame clones and lacks some. This table holds tens of thousands of clones, approximately 80% found once. This receptor was taken from a young man with HIV. The specimen was unsorted PBMCs, collected 0.5 years after starting antiretroviral therapy.

Here the CDR3 reads CAWLIGGGQPQHF. For the CDR3, the DNA is TGTGCCTGGCTGATTGGGGGAGGACAGCCCCAGCATTTT. The V gene is TRBV18, the J gene TRBJ1-5, with a weak D call TRBD1 (5 bases). The CDR3 totals 13 residues. V was clipped by 11 bases and J by 7 bases, with 18 bases between them. CDR1 is KGHSH, CDR2 LQKENI, per germline.